A single T cell receptor (beta chain) is shown here with its context. Its specificity is unknown. Described treatment: 10-day PBMC culture with coronavirus spike peptide pools or control peptides (ViraFEST assay). Investigators isolated CD4+ T cells by negative selection after less than twelve days of culture. These data are taken from a study of vaccination and CD4 T cells after COVID-19. As for the study in general: Blood was drawn a median around 66 days post second dose, range 14 to 241. Overlapping SARS-CoV-2, HCoV-NL63, HCoV-OC43 and HCoV-229E spike peptides stimulated the cells. General study findings and limits: It was found that, in convalescent patients, 304 of 307 vaccine-specific clones were spike mono-reactive.

There are 16 residues in the CDR3. Germline CDR1 DFQATT, CDR2 SNEGSKA (reference sequence). The V and J ends lost 1 base and 3 bases, in that order; junction bases with no gene match: 6. At the Johns Hopkins FTIC core, DNA taken from cultured CD4+ T cells was sequenced by way of the Oncomine TCR Beta short-read assay. TCRdb processed the PCR reads anew with MiXCR; each CDR3 protein has one entry. The profile shows about 12,000 distinct CDR3 sequences, roughly 50% of them singletons. The sequence was obtained from a human donor with COVID-19. The chain uses TRBV20-1 and TRBJ1-5; 10 bases map to TRBD1. The sequencing here drew on cultured CD4+ T cells from blood, taken after SARS-CoV-2 vaccination. The CDR3: CSARVPGTGANQPQHF. DNA of the CDR3: TGCAGTGCTAGAGTTCCTGGGACAGGGGCCAATCAGCCCCAGCATTTT.